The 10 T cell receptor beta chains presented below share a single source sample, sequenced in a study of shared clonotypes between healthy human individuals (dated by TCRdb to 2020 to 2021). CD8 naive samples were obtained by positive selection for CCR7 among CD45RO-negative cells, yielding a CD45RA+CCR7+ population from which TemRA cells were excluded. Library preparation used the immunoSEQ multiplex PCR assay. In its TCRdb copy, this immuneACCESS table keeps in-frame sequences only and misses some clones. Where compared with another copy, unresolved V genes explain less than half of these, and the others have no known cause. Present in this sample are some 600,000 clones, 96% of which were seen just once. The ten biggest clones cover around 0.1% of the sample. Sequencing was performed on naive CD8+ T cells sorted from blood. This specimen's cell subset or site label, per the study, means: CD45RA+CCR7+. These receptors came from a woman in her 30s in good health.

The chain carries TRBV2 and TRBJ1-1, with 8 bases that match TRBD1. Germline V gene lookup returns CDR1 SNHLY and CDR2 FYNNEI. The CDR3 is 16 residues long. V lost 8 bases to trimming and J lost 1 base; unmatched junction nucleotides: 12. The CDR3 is CASFGTGGSENTEAFF. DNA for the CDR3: TGTGCCAGCTTCGGGACAGGAGGTTCCGAGAACACTGAAGCTTTCTTT.

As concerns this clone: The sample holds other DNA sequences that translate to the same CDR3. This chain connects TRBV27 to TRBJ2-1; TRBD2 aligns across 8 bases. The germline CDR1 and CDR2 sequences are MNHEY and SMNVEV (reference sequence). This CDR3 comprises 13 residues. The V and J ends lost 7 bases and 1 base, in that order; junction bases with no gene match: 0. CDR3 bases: TGTGCCAGCACTAGCGGGTCCTACAATGAGCAGTTCTTC. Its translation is CASTSGSYNEQFF.

Here the CDR3 reads CASSPWTTNYGYTF. The CDR3 nucleotides read TGCGCCAGCAGTCCTTGGACAACTAACTATGGCTACACCTTC. The chain uses TRBV10-2 and TRBJ1-2; tentatively, D is TRBD1 (5 bases). The germline V gene encodes CDR1 WSHSY and CDR2 SAAADI. The CDR3 is made up of 14 amino acids. Trimming shortened V by 5 bases and J by 0 bases, and 10 bases separated the two germline ends.

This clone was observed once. The chain's CDR3 is CASSLIAGKNEQFF. CDR3 sequence (DNA): TGTGCCAGCAGCTTAATCGCAGGGAAAAATGAGCAGTTCTTC. V is TRBV11-2 and J is TRBJ2-1; D might be TRBD1 (5 bases). The CDR3 runs 14 residues. Trimming took off 2 bases at V and 7 bases at J, with 12 bases between the two ends. Germline values: CDR1 SGHAT, CDR2 FQNNGV.

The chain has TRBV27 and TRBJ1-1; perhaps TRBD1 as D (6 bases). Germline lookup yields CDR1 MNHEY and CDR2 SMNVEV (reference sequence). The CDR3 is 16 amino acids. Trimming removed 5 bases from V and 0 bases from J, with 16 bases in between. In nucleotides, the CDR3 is TGTGCCAGCAGTCCACGGACAGAGTCCTTGAACACTGAAGCTTTCTTT. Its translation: CASSPRTESLNTEAFF.

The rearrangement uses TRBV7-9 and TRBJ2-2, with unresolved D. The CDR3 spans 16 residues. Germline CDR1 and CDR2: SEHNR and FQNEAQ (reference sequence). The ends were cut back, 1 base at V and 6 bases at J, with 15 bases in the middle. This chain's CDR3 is CASSLGYQDSAGELFF. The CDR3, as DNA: TGTGCCAGCAGCTTAGGATATCAAGACTCGGCCGGGGAGCTGTTTTTT.

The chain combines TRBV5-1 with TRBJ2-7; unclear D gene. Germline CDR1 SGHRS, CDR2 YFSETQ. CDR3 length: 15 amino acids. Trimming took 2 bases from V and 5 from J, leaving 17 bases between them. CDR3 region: CASSLLRAPGHEQYF. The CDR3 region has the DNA TGCGCCAGCAGCTTACTCCGGGCCCCAGGCCACGAGCAGTACTTC.

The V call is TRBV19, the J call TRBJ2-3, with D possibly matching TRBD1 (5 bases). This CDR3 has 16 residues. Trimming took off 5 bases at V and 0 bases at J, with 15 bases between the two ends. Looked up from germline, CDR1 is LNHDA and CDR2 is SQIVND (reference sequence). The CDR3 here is CASSSRQISSTDTQYF. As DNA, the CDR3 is TGTGCCAGTAGTTCCCGACAGATATCTAGCACAGATACGCAGTATTTT.

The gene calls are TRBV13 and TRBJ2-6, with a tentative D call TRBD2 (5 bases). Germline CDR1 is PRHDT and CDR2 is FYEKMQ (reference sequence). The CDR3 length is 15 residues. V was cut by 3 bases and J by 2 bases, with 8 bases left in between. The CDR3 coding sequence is TGTGCCAGCAGCTTTGGACTTGCTGGGGCCAACGTCCTGACTTTC. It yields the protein CASSFGLAGANVLTF.

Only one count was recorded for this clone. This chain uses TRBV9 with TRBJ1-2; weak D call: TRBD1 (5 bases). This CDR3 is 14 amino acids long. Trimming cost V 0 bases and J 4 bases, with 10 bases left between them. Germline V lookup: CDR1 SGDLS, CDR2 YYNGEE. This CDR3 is CASSVGSGAYGYTF. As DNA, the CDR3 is TGTGCCAGCAGCGTAGGATCCGGGGCCTATGGCTACACCTTC.